These 29 T cell receptor beta chains came from one sample sequenced in a study of vaccination and CD4 T cells after COVID-19. Documented treatment: roughly 10-day PBMC culture with coronavirus spike peptide pools or control peptides (ViraFEST assay). Oncomine TCR Beta short-read sequencing was applied to DNA from cultured CD4+ T cells. TCRdb called the PCR reads again in MiXCR, with one record for every CDR3 protein. The sample shows under 20,000 distinct CDR3 sequences, about 50% of them seen only once. No antigens are known for them. Sequences were derived from CD4+ T cells from blood, cultured in vitro, sampled before SARS-CoV-2 vaccination. These receptors were collected from a human donor who had recovered from COVID-19.

This clonotype turned up a few times. The CDR3: CASSWGQGHQPQHF. The CDR3 DNA reads TGTGCCAGCAGTTGGGGGCAGGGGCATCAGCCCCAGCATTTT. The rearrangement joins TRBV28 to TRBJ1-5; possible D gene TRBD1, 6 bases. V lost 4 bases and J 5 bases, leaving 12 bases between the germline ends. Germline CDR1 reads MDHEN; CDR2 reads SYDVKM. The CDR3 has 14 amino acids.

This rearrangement joins TRBV7-2 to TRBJ1-1, with unresolved D. Trimming removed 5 bases from V and 6 bases from J, with 10 bases in between. This CDR3 is built from 12 residues. CDR1 and CDR2 (germline): SGHTA, FQGNSA. The CDR3 DNA sequence: TGTGCCAGCAGCCCATCGACGGCTGAAGCTTTCTTT. It is translated as CASSPSTAEAFF.

This chain's CDR3 is CASSDYNEQFF. The DNA of the CDR3 is TGCGCCAGCAGTGATTACAATGAGCAGTTCTTC. This chain joins TRBV10-2 and TRBJ2-1; D ambiguous. Looked up from germline, CDR1 is WSHSY and CDR2 is SAAADI. V lost 3 bases and J 4 bases, leaving 1 base between the germline ends. The CDR3 sequence is 11 residues long.

V and J are TRBV12-3 or TRBV12-4 and TRBJ2-7; 10 bases are shared with TRBD2. Trimming took 5 bases from V and 2 from J; bases not matched to a gene: 6. The CDR3 length is 15 residues. In DNA form, the CDR3 reads TGTGCCAGCAGTGACGGGACTAGCGCGGCCTACGAGCAGTACTTC. It is translated as CASSDGTSAAYEQYF.

CDR3 bases: TGTGCCAGCATAGGTGGCAGTTCCTACAATGAGCAGTTCTTC. Encoded protein: CASIGGSSYNEQFF. The rearrangement links TRBV27 to TRBJ2-1; D unresolved. The CDR3 is made up of 14 amino acids. The germline V gene encodes CDR1 MNHEY and CDR2 SMNVEV (reference sequence). V was pared by 7 bases and J by 1 base, with 11 bases between.

V is TRBV6-5 and J is TRBJ2-7, with 14 bases aligning to TRBD2. This CDR3 is built from 18 residues. Germline assignment: CDR1 MNHEY and CDR2 SVGAGI. Unmatched junction bases numbered 4, after V lost 0 bases and J lost 0 bases. The CDR3 region is CASSYSPGLAGGSYEQYF. The CDR3, as DNA: TGTGCCAGCAGTTACTCGCCAGGACTAGCGGGAGGCTCCTACGAGCAGTACTTC.

This sequence joins TRBV21-1 and TRBJ2-5; TRBD2 is the table's D call and was not checked against the DNA. TRBV21-1 is labeled a pseudogene. The CDR3 length is 18 residues. Written as DNA, the CDR3 is TGTGCCAGCAGCAAAGAAGAGTGGAGGGAGGGCCTTCGAGAGACCCAGTACTTC. Protein: CASSKEEWREGLRETQYF.

This clonotype was counted a few times. V usage is TRBV15 and J usage is TRBJ2-3; 7 nucleotides line up with TRBD1. The junction had 16 bases not matched to a gene; V was cut back by 5 bases and J by 8 bases. From germline, CDR1 is LNHNV and CDR2 YYDKDF (reference sequence). The CDR3 consists of 16 residues. The CDR3 DNA follows: TGTGCCACCAGCGCTCGACAGGGCGAAGGGCCAGTTACGCAGTATTTT. Translation gives CATSARQGEGPVTQYF.

The chain links TRBV11-1 to TRBJ2-2, with D tentatively TRBD2 (6 bases). CDR1 is SGHAT, CDR2 FQDESV, per germline (reference sequence). Trimming shortened V by 5 bases and J by 7 bases, and 14 bases separated the two germline ends. This CDR3 contains 14 residues. DNA for the CDR3: TGTGCCAGCAGCCCCCGACTAGTAAGCGGGGAGCTGTTTTTT. Its translation: CASSPRLVSGELFF.

In its sample, this clonotype was seen a few times. The V gene is TRBV11-1, the J gene TRBJ1-1, with D uncertain. The CDR3 contains 17 residues. V was clipped by 5 bases and J by 4 bases, with 23 bases between them. Germline loops: CDR1 SGHAT, CDR2 FQDESV (reference sequence). CDR3 sequence reads: CASSPQLGQMGSTEAFF. CDR3 DNA: TGTGCCAGCAGCCCTCAACTCGGGCAGATGGGTAGCACTGAAGCTTTCTTT.

V gene TRBV20-1 combines with J gene TRBJ2-4, with 7 bases identical to TRBD1. CDR3 length: 14 amino acids. Trimming removed 7 bases from V and 4 bases from J; junction bases left unmatched: 10. The germline CDR1 and CDR2 sequences are DFQATT and SNEGSKA (reference sequence). The CDR3 protein is CSGTDRATKNIQYF. The CDR3, as DNA: TGCAGTGGAACCGACAGGGCCACTAAAAACATTCAGTACTTC.

Worth noting for this clonotype: One junction end disagrees with the germline gene, perhaps due to a read error. The genes are TRBV25-1 and TRBJ2-1; 12 nucleotides agree with TRBD2. The germline CDR1 and CDR2 sequences are MGHDK and SYGVNS. The length of the CDR3 is 12 residues. The CDR3 spells CASSDPSGRDYF. The CDR3 bases are TGTGCCAGCAGTGATCCTAGCGGGAGGGATTACTTC. The full variable domain, in which reference TRBV25-1 and TRBJ2-1 provide the parts outside the CDR3, is EADIYQTPRYLVIGTGKKITLECSQTMGHDKMYWYQQDPGMELHLIHYSYGVNSTEKGDLSSESTVSRIRTEHFPLTLESARPSHTSQYLCASSDPSGRDYFGPGTRLTVL.

Comment on this clonotype: The junction differs from germline at one of its ends, possibly a read error. This chain uses TRBV20-1 with TRBJ2-5; tentative D call: TRBD2 (5 bases). The CDR3 is 12 residues long. Germline loops: CDR1 DFQATT, CDR2 SNEGSKA (reference sequence). The CDR3 bases are TGCAGTGCTCCGGGGTTCCAAGAGACCCAGAACTTC. Protein sequence: CSAPGFQETQNF.

The CDR3 region has the DNA TGTGCCAGCGCCGGGGGAGAGACCCAGTACTTC. Protein product: CASAGGETQYF. The gene calls are TRBV7-2 and TRBJ2-5, with a possible D match to TRBD2 (6 bases). The CDR3 is 11 amino acids. The germline V and J ends were trimmed by 8 bases and 4 bases, with 8 bases remaining between them. Germline V gene sequence: CDR1 SGHTA, CDR2 FQGNSA.

This clonotype was seen a few times. This sequence joins TRBV6-1 and TRBJ2-5; D is perhaps TRBD2 (6 bases). Trimming cost V 5 bases and J 2 bases, with 9 bases left between them. This CDR3 spans 13 amino acids. Germline CDR1 and CDR2: MNHNS and SASEGT. The CDR3 loop is CASSRDWQETQYF. Written as DNA, the CDR3 is TGTGCCAGCAGTCGGGACTGGCAAGAGACCCAGTACTTC.

This chain links TRBV28 with TRBJ1-2; weak D call: TRBD1 (6 bases). With 2 bases removed from V and 6 bases from J, the gap between germline ends came to 13 bases. CDR3 length: 14 residues. CDR1 is MDHEN, CDR2 SYDVKM, per germline. CDR3 DNA: TGTGCCAGCAGTTTACTACAGGGTTGGCATGGCTACACCTTC. Protein product: CASSLLQGWHGYTF.

The V and J genes are TRBV30 and TRBJ1-6; D perhaps matches TRBD1 (5 bases). Germline V CDR1 and CDR2: GTSNPN, SVGIG (reference sequence). Trimming took off 0 bases at V and 2 bases at J, with 8 bases between the two ends. The length of the CDR3 is 15 residues. CDR3: CAWSVRGTYNSPLHF. The CDR3 nucleotides read TGTGCCTGGAGTGTACGGGGCACCTATAATTCACCCCTCCACTTT.

In this sample, this clonotype turned up a few times. The chain couples TRBV20-1 to TRBJ2-7; 9 bases match TRBD2. The junction had 18 bases not matched to a gene; V was cut back by 0 bases and J by 6 bases. From germline, CDR1 is DFQATT and CDR2 SNEGSKA (reference sequence). The CDR3 is 18 amino acids. CDR3 region: CSARERPTRGRVPFEQYF. CDR3 nucleotides: TGCAGTGCTAGAGAGCGCCCCACTCGCGGGAGGGTGCCTTTCGAGCAGTACTTC.

This clonotype was found a few times. The chain uses TRBV20-1 and TRBJ2-7, with D possibly TRBD2 on 5 matching bases. Per germline, CDR1 DFQATT and CDR2 SNEGSKA (reference sequence). CDR3 length: 15 residues. V dropped 3 bases and J dropped 5 bases, with 20 bases sitting between them. Here the CDR3 DNA reads TGCAGTGCTAGTACACTACTAGAGGGTTCCCACGAGCAGTACTTC. Translating gives CSASTLLEGSHEQYF.

The chain combines TRBV19 with TRBJ1-6; D is possibly TRBD1 (5 bases). Deletions cut 5 bases from V and 6 bases from J, with 20 bases between. This CDR3 comprises 17 residues. Germline lookup yields CDR1 LNHDA and CDR2 SQIVND (reference sequence). The CDR3 protein is CASSSTHTRGPNSPLHF. The CDR3, as DNA: TGTGCCAGTAGTTCAACCCACACACGGGGACCTAATTCACCCCTCCACTTT.

The rearrangement uses TRBV7-9 and TRBJ2-7; possible D gene TRBD2, 6 bases. The length of the CDR3 is 13 residues. The germline CDR1 and CDR2 sequences are SEHNR and FQNEAQ (reference sequence). V lost 5 bases and J 1 base, leaving 9 bases between the germline ends. The chain's CDR3 is CASSGGTSYEQYF. The CDR3 nucleotides read TGTGCCAGCAGCGGCGGGACTTCCTACGAGCAGTACTTC.

The V call is TRBV12-3 or TRBV12-4, the J call TRBJ2-3, with unresolved D. The V gene lost 1 base and the J gene lost 2 bases, with 1 base spanning the gap. The CDR3 extends over 12 amino acids. The CDR3: CASSLDTDTQYF. The CDR3 nucleotides are TGTGCCAGCAGTTTAGACACAGATACGCAGTATTTT.

The chain combines TRBV6-1 with TRBJ2-3; 11 nucleotides line up with TRBD2. After removal of 8 bases from V and 6 bases from J, the junction contained 10 bases not matched to a gene. Germline CDR1 is MNHNS and CDR2 is SASEGT. This CDR3 has 15 residues. CDR3 sequence (DNA): TGTGCCAGCGGTAAACTAGCGGGAGATGGTGATACGCAGTATTTT. Residues: CASGKLAGDGDTQYF.

This chain links TRBV29-1 with TRBJ1-2; D uncertain. The CDR3 is made up of 12 amino acids. Germline V gene data show CDR1 as SQVTM and CDR2 as ANQGSEA. Trimming left V 5 bases short and J 2 bases short, with 9 bases between. CDR3: CSVFLENYGYTF. As DNA, the CDR3 is TGCAGCGTTTTTTTGGAAAACTATGGCTACACCTTC.

Sample share makes this clonotype medium-sized. The rearrangement joins TRBV9 to TRBJ1-2, with 7 bases that match TRBD1. From germline, CDR1 is SGDLS and CDR2 YYNGEE. The CDR3 has 15 residues. With V trimmed by 0 bases and J by 4 bases, 6 bases remained unmatched. Here the CDR3 DNA reads TGTGCCAGCAGCGTAGCTCTGGGACAGTCCTATGGCTACACCTTC. Protein product: CASSVALGQSYGYTF.

This clonotype was detected a few times. The rearrangement uses TRBV20-1 and TRBJ1-6; tentatively, D is TRBD1 (5 bases). This CDR3 region has 15 residues. Germline V CDR1 and CDR2: DFQATT, SNEGSKA (reference sequence). The V end lost 2 bases, the J end lost 7 bases, and 15 bases lay between the germline ends. In nucleotides, the CDR3 is TGCAGTGCTAGACGGGCAGGGTCTTGGAATTCACCCCTCCACTTT. Translation: CSARRAGSWNSPLHF.

About this clonotype: A read error may produce the germline difference seen at one junction end. The chain recombines TRBV7-7 with TRBJ2-5; D possibly corresponds to TRBD1 (6 bases). The length of the CDR3 is 14 residues. Germline V CDR1 and CDR2: SSHAT, FNYEAQ (reference sequence). In nucleotides, the CDR3 is TGTGCTAGCAGCTATACAGGGACCCAAGAGACCCAGTACTTC. Protein product: CASSYTGTQETQYF.

The chain uses TRBV19 and TRBJ1-2, with TRBD1 matching over 9 bases. Losses at the gene ends were 7 bases for V and 4 bases for J; bases not matched to a gene: 7. From germline, CDR1 is LNHDA and CDR2 SQIVND (reference sequence). The CDR3 has 14 amino acids. Here the CDR3 reads CASTSGQGVYGYTF. CDR3 DNA sequence: TGTGCCAGTACCTCGGGACAGGGCGTCTATGGCTACACCTTC.

This clonotype has just a few counts. The CDR3 region has the DNA TGTGCCAGCAGCTTAATCGTGACAACGAACACCGGGGAGCTGTTTTTT. Translating it yields CASSLIVTTNTGELFF. The chain recombines TRBV5-8 with TRBJ2-2, with D uncertain. Trimming pared 2 bases from V and 0 bases from J, leaving 11 bases between. The CDR3 is made up of 16 amino acids. Germline lookup yields CDR1 SGHTS and CDR2 YDEGEE.